The source of this T cell receptor (beta chain) is a study of T cell responses to AZD1222 COVID-19 vaccine. Findings and caveats of the study: After two AZD1222 doses, spike-specific TCR breadth and depth rose versus day 0. The donors showed a predominance of white British ancestry and of females, with possible underestimation of clonal diversity. Vaccine-related CD4 TCRs covered spike, predominating at 160-218 and 743-854.

Sequenced by immunoSEQ multiplex PCR; TCRdb stores in-frame clones only, minus some. Among 150,000 to 200,000 clones listed, around 94% were seen once. Concerning this clone itself: The antigen remains unidentified.

V was pared by 1 base and J by 2 bases, with 23 bases between. The CDR3 length is 19 residues. Germline V lookup: CDR1 LGHNA, CDR2 YSLEER. The source was peripheral blood, collected 28 days after the second AZD1222 dose. V gene TRBV4-3 combines with J gene TRBJ2-5; D gene unclear. This clonotype originated in an adult who received the AZD1222 COVID-19 vaccine. CDR3 loop: CASSQVAYQTNRIQETQYF. In nucleotides, the CDR3 is TGCGCCAGCAGCCAAGTTGCGTACCAAACTAACAGAATACAAGAGACCCAGTACTTC.